The 28 T cell receptor beta chains presented below share a single source sample, sequenced in a study of cytomegalovirus exposure and HLA in healthy donors. This PCR relied on a set of 60 Vbeta primers and 13 Jbeta primers. TCRdb's copy holds only in-frame clones and misses some; the assay was immunoSEQ multiplex PCR. The data show over 100,000 clones, 79% seen once. The source material was PBMCs. The receptors derive from a young woman in good health and CMV-seropositive.

The rearrangement joins TRBV29-1 to TRBJ2-3; 10 bases fit TRBD1. Germline V gene lookup returns CDR1 SQVTM and CDR2 ANQGSEA. J was trimmed by 5 bases and V by 4 bases; bases with no gene match: 12. The CDR3 spans 16 residues. The CDR3 spells CSVGGDRGILVDTQYF. The CDR3 DNA reads as TGCAGCGTTGGGGGGGACAGGGGTATCTTGGTAGATACGCAGTATTTT.

The rearrangement links TRBV5-4 to TRBJ1-1; TRBD1 agrees at 8 bases. J lost 6 bases, V lost 4 bases, and 11 bases had no gene match. This CDR3 is built from 15 residues. The germline V gene has CDR1 SGHNT and CDR2 YYREEE (reference sequence). The CDR3 loop is CASSRPDRGEPEAFF. CDR3 DNA sequence: TGTGCCAGCAGCAGACCAGACAGGGGTGAGCCTGAAGCTTTCTTT.

Here the CDR3 DNA reads TGTGCCAGCAGTCAAGGAACTAGCTGGTACGAGCAGTACTTC. Its translation: CASSQGTSWYEQYF. The rearrangement links TRBV27 to TRBJ2-7; weak D call: TRBD2 (6 bases). The germline V and J ends were trimmed by 5 bases and 4 bases, with 15 bases remaining between them. CDR3 size: 14 residues. Germline CDR1 reads MNHEY; CDR2 reads SMNVEV (reference sequence).

The chain is built from TRBV10-2 and TRBJ2-7, with 7 nucleotides matching TRBD2. CDR3 length equals 13 residues. J gave up 5 bases and V 3 bases, and 4 bases lay outside the gene matches. Germline V gene sequence: CDR1 WSHSY, CDR2 SAAADI. Written as DNA, the CDR3 is TGCGCCAGCAGTGATCCAACTAGCGACGAGCAGTACTTC. Translating it yields CASSDPTSDEQYF.

The chain employs TRBV29-1 and TRBJ2-2; 11 bases align to TRBD1. Germline CDR1 reads SQVTM; CDR2 reads ANQGSEA. V was pared by 7 bases and J by 4 bases, with 5 bases of the junction left unmatched. The CDR3 consists of 14 residues. CDR3 nucleotides: TGCAGCGCCGCCGGGACAGGGGGCACCGGGGAGCTGTTTTTT. Its protein product is CSAAGTGGTGELFF.

The chain combines TRBV28 with TRBJ2-1; 8 bases match TRBD2. Germline CDR1 is MDHEN and CDR2 is SYDVKM. This CDR3 has 18 amino acids. Trimming took 1 base from V and 4 from J; bases not matched to a gene: 12. The CDR3 DNA reads as TGTGCCAGCAGTTTATCCAGGCTTTCCAGCGGGAGTTACAATGAGCAGTTCTTC. This codes for CASSLSRLSSGSYNEQFF.

DNA for the CDR3: TGCGCCAGCAGCTTCCTGGACAGGGCCGGTGAAGCTTTCTTT. Protein product: CASSFLDRAGEAFF. The chain couples TRBV5-1 to TRBJ1-1; 8 nucleotides agree with TRBD1. V lost 2 bases to trimming and J lost 7 bases; unmatched junction nucleotides: 7. The CDR3 length is 14 residues. Germline V gene lookup returns CDR1 SGHRS and CDR2 YFSETQ.

This clone was counted only a few times. The V call is TRBV30, the J call TRBJ2-1; 10 positions agree with TRBD2. Germline CDR1 reads GTSNPN; CDR2 reads SVGIG (reference sequence). The CDR3 contains 13 residues. V shed 4 bases, J shed 3 bases, and the junction held 0 bases outside the gene matches. In nucleotides, the CDR3 is TGTGCCTGGACTAGCGGGAGCTACAATGAGCAGTTCTTC. Translation: CAWTSGSYNEQFF. Together with reference TRBV30 and TRBJ2-1, the CDR3 gives the full variable domain: SQTIHQWPATLVQPVGSPLSLECTVEGTSNPNLYWYRQAAGRGLQLLFYSVGIGQISSEVPQNLSASRPQDRQFILSSKKLLLSDSGFYLCAWTSGSYNEQFFGPGTRLTVL.

This clone was recorded once. V usage is TRBV5-7 and J usage is TRBJ1-1; TRBD1 matches 8 bases. TRBV5-7 is identified as an open reading frame with a role that is uncertain. The CDR3 is 14 residues long. Unmatched junction bases numbered 1, after V lost 0 bases and J lost 3 bases. As DNA, the CDR3 is TGTGCCAGCAGCTTGGAGGGACAGGACACTGAAGCTTTCTTT. Translated, it gives CASSLEGQDTEAFF.

The J gene is TRBJ2-7, the V gene TRBV6-6, with TRBD2 matching 11 bases. CDR1 is MNHNY and CDR2 is SVGAGI in the germline V gene (reference sequence). With 0 bases clipped from V and 6 bases from J, the junction kept 4 bases outside the gene matches. This CDR3 comprises 15 residues. CDR3 sequence reads: CASSYSSSGRSEQYF. The DNA of the CDR3 is TGTGCCAGCAGTTACTCGTCTAGCGGGAGGTCCGAGCAGTACTTC.

In this sample, this clone turned up a few times. The J gene is TRBJ2-7, the V gene TRBV28; possible D gene TRBD2, 6 bases. The germline V gene encodes CDR1 MDHEN and CDR2 SYDVKM. V was trimmed by 5 bases and J by 9 bases, leaving 17 bases between them. The length of the CDR3 is 13 residues. CDR3 sequence reads: CASSPRERLRQYF. CDR3 coding DNA: TGTGCCAGCAGTCCCCGGGAGCGCCTAAGGCAGTACTTC.

The V gene is TRBV6-1, the J gene TRBJ2-7; D might be TRBD1 (5 bases). Trimming took off 5 bases at V and 2 bases at J, with 13 bases between the two ends. Germline V gives CDR1 MNHNS, CDR2 SASEGT. This CDR3 is built from 14 residues. CDR3 sequence (DNA): TGTGCCAGCAGTCCTTCGTGGGGCCCCTACGAGCAGTACTTC. Translating gives CASSPSWGPYEQYF.

The J gene is TRBJ2-1, the V gene TRBV4-1; 13 bases are a match to TRBD2. Losses at the gene ends were 4 bases for V and 7 bases for J; bases not matched to a gene: 13. The CDR3 runs 18 residues. Germline loops: CDR1 MGHRA, CDR2 YSYEKL. The CDR3: CASSRGLAGQGANNEQFF. DNA for the CDR3: TGCGCCAGCAGCCGGGGACTAGCGGGGCAGGGAGCTAATAATGAGCAGTTCTTC.

The V call is TRBV5-1, the J call TRBJ1-2; the D gene is possibly TRBD1 (5 bases). V was trimmed by 2 bases and J by 10 bases, leaving 18 bases between them. This CDR3 is built from 14 residues. Per germline, CDR1 SGHRS and CDR2 YFSETQ. The CDR3, as DNA: TGCGCCAGCAGCTTCCGGGACGGGACTTTTTACTACACCTTC. As protein: CASSFRDGTFYYTF.

V is TRBV7-9 and J is TRBJ1-1, with 8 nucleotides matching TRBD1. Losses at the gene ends were 5 bases for V and 4 bases for J; bases not matched to a gene: 6. CDR1 is SEHNR and CDR2 is FQNEAQ in the germline V gene (reference sequence). This CDR3 is 14 amino acids long. The DNA of the CDR3 is TGTGCCAGCAGCCCAAGGACAGGGCTCACTGAAGCTTTCTTT. Translating it yields CASSPRTGLTEAFF.

With respect to this clone: One end of the junction fails to match germline, which may point to a read error. The genes are TRBV7-9 and TRBJ1-1; 8 nucleotides align to TRBD1. Germline V gives CDR1 SEHNR, CDR2 FQNEAQ (reference sequence). The CDR3 has 13 residues. This chain's CDR3 is CSSSSQGATEAFF. In DNA form, the CDR3 reads TGTTCCAGCAGCTCCCAGGGGGCCACCGAAGCTTTCTTT. Filled out from reference TRBV7-9 and TRBJ1-1, the complete variable domain reads DTGVSQNPRHKITKRGQNVTFRCDPISEHNRLYWYRQTLGQGPEFLTYFQNEAQLEKSRLLSDRFSAERPKGSFSTLEIQRTEQGDSAMYLCSSSSQGATEAFFGQGTRLTVV.

Here the CDR3 reads CASSELLFEGDTGELFF. DNA of the CDR3: TGTGCCAGCAGTGAGCTTTTATTCGAGGGGGACACCGGGGAGCTGTTTTTT. This chain links TRBV2 with TRBJ2-2, with D possibly matching TRBD1 (6 bases). From germline, CDR1 is SNHLY and CDR2 FYNNEI. The CDR3 has 17 residues. The V end was cut by 3 bases, the J end by 3 bases, with 17 bases between.

CDR3 nucleotides: TGTGCCAGCAGTTACCGAACAGATGAGCAGTTCTTC. This translates into CASSYRTDEQFF. This rearrangement joins TRBV6-6 to TRBJ2-1, with D unclear. V was shortened by 2 bases and J by 8 bases, with 7 bases between the two germline ends. The germline gives CDR1 MNHNY, CDR2 SVGAGI (reference sequence). The CDR3 sequence is 12 residues long.

The gene calls are TRBV28 and TRBJ2-5; 12 nucleotides agree with TRBD2. The CDR3 is 15 residues long. The V gene's germline CDR1 is MDHEN and CDR2 SYDVKM. Trimming took 6 bases from V and 5 from J; bases not matched to a gene: 7. CDR3 sequence: CASSLTSGSRETQYF. CDR3 in DNA: TGTGCCAGCAGCTTGACTAGCGGGAGCCGGGAGACCCAGTACTTC.

The rearrangement uses TRBV7-2 and TRBJ2-7, with D perhaps matching TRBD2 (5 bases). Germline CDR1 SGHTA, CDR2 FQGNSA. There are 13 residues in the CDR3. V lost 5 bases and J lost 7, with 15 bases in between. In DNA form, the CDR3 reads TGTGCCAGCAGCCCCGCCTTCTGGAGGGAGCAGTACTTC. Protein: CASSPAFWREQYF.

The chain uses TRBV23-1 and TRBJ2-3; D is ambiguous. TRBV23-1 is reported as an ORF; its role is uncertain. The V and J ends lost 7 bases and 2 bases respectively, with 13 bases between them. The CDR3 covers 14 residues. The CDR3 region is CASIPRQFTDTQYF. The CDR3 bases are TGCGCCAGCATCCCCAGGCAGTTCACAGATACGCAGTATTTT.

CDR3 nucleotide sequence: TGTGCCAGCAACTCCGGGACAGGGGGAAGATACGAGCAGTACTTC. Translation gives CASNSGTGGRYEQYF. This sequence joins TRBV27 and TRBJ2-7, with 11 positions matching TRBD1. Germline-derived CDR1 and CDR2 are MNHEY and SMNVEV (reference sequence). CDR3 length equals 15 residues. V was pared by 7 bases and J by 4 bases, with 9 bases of the junction left unmatched.

For this clone: The junction departs from germline at one end; a sequencing error may be responsible. The V and J genes are TRBV7-9 and TRBJ2-3; TRBD2 matches at 10 bases. Germline CDR1 is SEHNR and CDR2 is FQNEAQ (reference sequence). The CDR3 sequence is 16 residues long. The CDR3 nucleotides read TGTTCCAGCAGCGAAAGACTAGCGGGTAGCACAGATACGCAGTATTTT. Its protein product is CSSSERLAGSTDTQYF.

This clone was seen a few times. The gene calls are TRBV6-6 and TRBJ2-7; 11 bases agree with TRBD2. The CDR3 is 15 residues long. Looked up from germline, CDR1 is MNHNY and CDR2 is SVGAGI (reference sequence). V trimming: 10 bases; J trimming: 3 bases; junction bases outside the gene matches: 11. The CDR3 nucleotides read TGTGCCACCGTGAATACCGGGACTAGCGGCTACGAGCAGTACTTC. Encoded protein: CATVNTGTSGYEQYF.

This sequence joins TRBV11-3 and TRBJ2-7, with TRBD2 as a possible D gene (6 bases). Trimming removed 5 bases from V and 1 base from J, with 18 bases in between. Germline values: CDR1 SGHNT, CDR2 YENEEA. The CDR3 length is 16 residues. CDR3 region: CASSRLPGLPSYEQYF. CDR3 coding DNA: TGTGCCAGCAGCCGTTTACCGGGACTTCCGTCCTACGAGCAGTACTTC.

The J gene is TRBJ1-4, the V gene TRBV6-5; 9 bases agree with TRBD1. Trimming took 10 bases from V and 8 from J; bases not matched to a gene: 8. The CDR3 runs 13 residues. Germline V gene sequence: CDR1 MNHEY, CDR2 SVGAGI. CDR3 residues: CATYRGPGEKLFF. The CDR3 nucleotides are TGTGCCACCTACAGGGGGCCTGGAGAAAAACTGTTTTTT.

The chain is built from TRBV7-3 and TRBJ1-1; D is ambiguous. Trimming shortened V by 3 bases and J by 4 bases, and 12 bases separated the two germline ends. The CDR3 runs 14 residues. Germline-derived CDR1 and CDR2 are SGHTA and FQGTGA. The CDR3 sequence: CASSFRGSGTEAFF. CDR3 coding DNA: TGTGCCAGCAGCTTTCGTGGCAGCGGCACTGAAGCTTTCTTT.

The chain recombines TRBV27 with TRBJ2-4, with D possibly being TRBD1 (6 bases). The length of the CDR3 is 14 residues. V lost 5 bases to trimming and J lost 3 bases, with 11 bases between them. Germline CDR1 is MNHEY and CDR2 is SMNVEV (reference sequence). DNA of the CDR3: TGTGCCAGCAGTGTACAGGGTGGCAAAAACATTCAGTACTTC. Residues: CASSVQGGKNIQYF.